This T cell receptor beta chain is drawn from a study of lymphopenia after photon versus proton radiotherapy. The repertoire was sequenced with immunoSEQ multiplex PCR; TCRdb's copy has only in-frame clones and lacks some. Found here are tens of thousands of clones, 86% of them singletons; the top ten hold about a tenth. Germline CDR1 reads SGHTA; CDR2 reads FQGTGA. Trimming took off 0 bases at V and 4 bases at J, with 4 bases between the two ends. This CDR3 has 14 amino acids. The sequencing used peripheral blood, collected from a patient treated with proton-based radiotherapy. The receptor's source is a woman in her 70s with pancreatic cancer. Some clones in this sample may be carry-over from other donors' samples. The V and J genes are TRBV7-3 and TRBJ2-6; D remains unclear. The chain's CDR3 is CASSLTGGANVLTF. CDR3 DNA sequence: TGTGCCAGCAGCTTAACGGGAGGGGCCAACGTCCTGACTTTC.